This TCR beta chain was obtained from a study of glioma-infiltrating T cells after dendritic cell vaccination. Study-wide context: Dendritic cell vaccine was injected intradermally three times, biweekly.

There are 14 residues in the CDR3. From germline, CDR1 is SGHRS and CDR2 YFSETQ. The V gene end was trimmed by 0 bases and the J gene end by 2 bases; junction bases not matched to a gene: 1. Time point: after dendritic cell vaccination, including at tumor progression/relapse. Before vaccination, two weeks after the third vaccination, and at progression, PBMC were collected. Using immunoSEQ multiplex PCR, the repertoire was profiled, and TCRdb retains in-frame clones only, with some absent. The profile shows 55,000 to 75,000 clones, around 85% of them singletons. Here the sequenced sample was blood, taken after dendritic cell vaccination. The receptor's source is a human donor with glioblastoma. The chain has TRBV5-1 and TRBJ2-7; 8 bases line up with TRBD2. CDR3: CASSLGLATYEQYF. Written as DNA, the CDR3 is TGCGCCAGCAGCTTGGGACTAGCGACCTACGAGCAGTACTTC.